This TCR beta chain was identified during a study of T cells in localized non-small cell lung cancer. Study-wide findings and caveats: Sequence data derive from only one tumor region, so heterogeneity remains possible. Density of T cells in blood, when higher, went with longer overall survival. Uninvolved adjacent lung had higher T cell clonality than tumor and all other tissues. Adjacent lung held a median roughly 56 of the top 100 tumor clones.

The table lists this clone with a count of one. Its specificity is unknown. Germline V gene data show CDR1 as KGHSH and CDR2 as LQKENI. The CDR3 has 15 residues. Trimming stripped 2 bases from V and 5 bases from J, with 14 bases between. Measured with immunoSEQ multiplex PCR; TCRdb has only the in-frame clones, and not every one. The sample consists of 26,000 or so clones, roughly 90% of them appearing once. Sample: peripheral blood, taken before any cancer treatment. The receptor was derived from a male donor aged 60 or over with stage I lung adenocarcinoma. The chain is built from TRBV18 and TRBJ2-3; the D gene is possibly TRBD1 (6 bases). The CDR3 sequence is CASSPRQGRRDTQYF. CDR3 sequence (DNA): TGTGCCAGCTCACCAAGGCAGGGGAGAAGAGATACGCAGTATTTT.